The 5 T cell receptor beta chains below all came from one sample that was sequenced in a study of cytomegalovirus exposure and HLA in healthy donors. Primers included in the PCR were 60 Vbeta and 13 Jbeta primers. Generated by immunoSEQ multiplex PCR, the TCRdb table keeps only in-frame clones and is missing some. The table lists around 130,000 clones, around 80% of them singletons. Sequencing was done on a sample of PBMCs. Receptors originate from a young man in good health and CMV-seronegative.

The chain employs TRBV15 and TRBJ2-3, with D possibly being TRBD2 (6 bases). The germline V gene encodes CDR1 LNHNV and CDR2 YYDKDF (reference sequence). The CDR3 sequence is 19 residues long. V lost 5 bases, J lost 0 bases, and 24 bases lay in between. The CDR3 sequence is CATSGGDLSPEGSTDTQYF. The CDR3, as DNA: TGTGCCACCAGCGGAGGGGACTTATCCCCCGAGGGAAGCACAGATACGCAGTATTTT.

This rearrangement joins TRBV4-2 to TRBJ1-4, with TRBD1 matching over 7 bases. The CDR3 sequence is 16 residues long. V lost 4 bases and J lost 2; bases outside the gene matches: 7. Looked up from germline, CDR1 is LGHNA and CDR2 is YNFKEQ. DNA for the CDR3: TGTGCCAGCAGCCCGATCGGGGGACAGACTAATGAAAAACTGTTTTTT. This encodes CASSPIGGQTNEKLFF.

J is TRBJ1-4 and V is TRBV6-1; D ambiguous. The CDR3 is made up of 11 amino acids. The V gene's germline CDR1 is MNHNS and CDR2 SASEGT. V was trimmed by 7 bases and J by 4 bases, leaving 4 bases between them. Written as DNA, the CDR3 is TGTGCCAGCACTGTTAATGAAAAACTGTTTTTT. As protein: CASTVNEKLFF.

This CDR3 is CASSERADTQYF. The DNA of the CDR3 is TGTGCCAGCAGTGAACGGGCAGATACGCAGTATTTT. The rearrangement links TRBV2 to TRBJ2-3, with no clear D. Germline V gene lookup returns CDR1 SNHLY and CDR2 FYNNEI. Trimming stripped 2 bases from V and 4 bases from J, with 4 bases between. The length of the CDR3 is 12 residues.

The V call is TRBV7-2, the J call TRBJ2-3, with no clear D. The germline CDR1 and CDR2 sequences are SGHTA and FQGNSA. The CDR3 extends over 11 amino acids. Trimming took off 3 bases at V and 5 bases at J, with 3 bases between the two ends. CDR3 in amino acids: CASSFKDTQYF. The CDR3 DNA reads as TGTGCCAGCAGCTTCAAAGATACGCAGTATTTT.